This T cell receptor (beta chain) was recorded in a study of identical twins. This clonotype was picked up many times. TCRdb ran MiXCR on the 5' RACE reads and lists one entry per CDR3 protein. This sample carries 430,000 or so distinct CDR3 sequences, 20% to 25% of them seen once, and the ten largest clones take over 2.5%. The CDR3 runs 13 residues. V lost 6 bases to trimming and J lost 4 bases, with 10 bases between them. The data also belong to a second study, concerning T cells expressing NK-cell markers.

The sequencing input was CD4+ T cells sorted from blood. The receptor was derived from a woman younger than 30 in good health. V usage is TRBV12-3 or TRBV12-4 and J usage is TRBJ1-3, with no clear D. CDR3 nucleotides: TGTGCCAGCAGCCTCTTAGGGGGAAACACCATATATTTT. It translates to CASSLLGGNTIYF.